Given below is one TCR beta chain in context. Its antigen is still unknown. No per-base quality is available; no much larger clone lies one base away. In the same sample, other DNA sequences code for this CDR3. The data were taken from a study of blood T cell repertoires in COVID-19 (dated by TCRdb to 2018 to 2020). With respect to the entire study: The collaborator samples originated in the United States, Italy and Spain and spanned the acute and convalescent phases of COVID-19. The repertoires were released in a freely available public database intended as a resource for research on the immune response to SARS-CoV-2. The prospective study material was composed of cDNA or gDNA derived from T cells, B-cell-depleted T cells, or PBMCs. The dataset comprised deeply sampled blood TCRbeta repertoires from subjects exposed to, actively infected with, or recovered from COVID-19. Where available, HLA class I and class II types were taken from metadata supplied by the sample provider and were not determined by assay-based typing. The sample metadata nearly always contained a de-identified subject ID, COVID-19 status, age in years and sex. Samples came from the ongoing ImmuneRACE study (first 160 participants) plus 1,254 subjects from 6 global collaborators.

Participants in the prospective study were aged roughly 18 to 90 years, lived in about two dozen United States geographic areas, and enrolled through a virtual design. In the prospective study, participants were assigned to cohorts based on the clinical history participants reported in a screening survey and a study questionnaire. Mobile phlebotomists in the prospective study collected whole blood, serum and a nasopharyngeal or oropharyngeal swab from every participant. Prospective study participants could optionally give additional blood draws and questionnaires over an approximately two-month period. Prospective study blood samples were shipped either frozen or at room temperature before DNA extraction. The CDR3 starts with the cysteine, ends with the phenylalanine, and has 12 residues. This entry keeps only the CDR3 DNA: 36 bases, framed from base 1. Sequences SGHRS (CDR1) and YFSETQ (CDR2) are obtained from the germline V gene. For this chain, trimming is 4 bases at the V end and 5 bases at the J end, and the number of junction bases without a gene match is 2.

Here is what the overall study found, with its caveats: The quantity of clinical and demographic metadata differed by source and by participant and was supplied without curation.

TCRbeta CDR3 regions were amplified from genomic DNA by means of the immunoSEQ Assay, a bias-controlled multiplex PCR. On the authors' methods: Within the assay, amplification of reference gene primers was used to estimate how many nucleated cells each sample contained. Sequence reads were collapsed and filtered to measure the absolute abundance of every unique TCRbeta CDR3 rearrangement. For each sample, productive Simpson clonality was calculated as the square root of Simpson's diversity index across productive rearrangements. TCRdb took over this immuneACCESS table, retaining in-frame rearrangements with V and J assigned. Such tables are incomplete; in checked studies, under half of the missing clones stem from an unresolved V gene, and the remainder is unexplained. V and J calls and clone size come straight from that table; D and trimming were deduced from the DNA. The table for this sample lists about 240,000 clones; 70% to 90% of them were counted only once. The ten largest make up roughly 3.3% of the sample.

This chain joins TRBV5-1 to TRBJ2-5, and 7 bases in between align with TRBD1. The sample taken for sequencing was PBMCs or T cells enriched from blood (not recorded which). The clonotype was recovered from a middle-aged woman with acute COVID-19. The CDR3 corresponds to CASSLRGETQYF. In nucleotides, the sequence is TGCGCCAGCAGCCTCAGGGGGGAGACCCAGTACTTC.